The 8 T cell receptor beta chains given below trace back to one sample, sequenced in a study of Graves' ophthalmopathy and Graves' hyperthyroidism. The authors amplified TCR beta CDR3 regions, and they did so from RNA transcripts for repertoire sequencing. HTBI-primed RT-PCR formed the first round, and a multiplex PCR formed the second. TCRdb called the multiplex PCR reads again in MiXCR, with one record for every CDR3 protein. The sample holds approximately 700,000 distinct CDR3 sequences; 35% to 50% are singletons and the top ten take approximately 46%. Material for sequencing was peripheral blood. These receptors all stem from an adult man with Graves' ophthalmopathy.

A few counts support this clonotype. V is TRBV14 and J is TRBJ1-1; no clear D. V lost 8 bases, J lost 1 base, and 17 bases lay in between. The CDR3 contains 15 residues. CDR1 is SGHDN and CDR2 is FVKESK in the germline V gene. The CDR3 nucleotides are TGTGCCAGCCGTGGCCCCCGGGGTAAGAACACTGAAGCTTTCTTT. It specifies CASRGPRGKNTEAFF.

A note on this clonotype: A read error may be the cause here, since a much bigger clone is one base away. The chain carries TRBV7-9 and TRBJ1-4; 8 bases match TRBD1. Germline V gene lookup returns CDR1 SEHNR and CDR2 FQNEAQ (reference sequence). The J segment lost 8 bases and the V segment lost 5 bases, leaving 7 bases of the junction unmatched. The CDR3 totals 14 residues. The chain's CDR3 is CASSPGQAKEKLFF. For the CDR3, the DNA is TGTGCCAGCAGCCCGGGACAGGCGAAAGAAAAACTGTTTTTT.

Concerning this clonotype: Being one base from a much bigger clone, this may be a read error. V is TRBV7-2 and J is TRBJ1-1; D gene uncertain. With 1 base removed from V and 2 bases from J, the gap between germline ends came to 5 bases. The germline V gene has CDR1 SGHTA and CDR2 FQGNSA. This CDR3 contains 13 residues. The CDR3 spells CASSLVHNTEAFF. CDR3 in DNA: TGTGCCAGCAGCTTAGTCCATAACACTGAAGCTTTCTTT.

CDR3 nucleotides: TGTGCCATCAGTGATTGGGGAGTCCTTAACGAGCAGTACTTC. It yields the protein CAISDWGVLNEQYF. This sequence joins TRBV10-3 and TRBJ2-7; perhaps TRBD2 as D (5 bases). V was trimmed by 3 bases and J by 5 bases, leaving 14 bases between them. From germline, CDR1 is ENHRY and CDR2 SYGVKD. The CDR3 totals 14 residues.

This clonotype appeared many times. In DNA form, the CDR3 reads TGTGCCAGCAGCCCCTGGACAGGGGAAGCTTTCTTT. Amino acids: CASSPWTGEAFF. V is TRBV7-9 and J is TRBJ1-1; 8 bases fit TRBD1. Germline lookup yields CDR1 SEHNR and CDR2 FQNEAQ (reference sequence). The CDR3 runs 12 residues. V dropped 5 bases and J dropped 8; count of bases not matched to a gene: 4. The full variable domain, completed using reference TRBV7-9 and TRBJ1-1, is DTGVSQNPRHKITKRGQNVTFRCDPISEHNRLYWYRQTLGQGPEFLTYFQNEAQLEKSRLLSDRFSAERPKGSFSTLEIQRTEQGDSAMYLCASSPWTGEAFFGQGTRLTVV.

Turning to this clonotype: The junction differs from germline at one of its ends, possibly a read error. The chain uses TRBV9 and TRBJ1-4; no firm D call. CDR1 SGDLS and CDR2 YYNGEE come from the germline V gene. The CDR3 has 12 amino acids. CDR3 DNA sequence: TGTGCCAGCAGCGTTGGAGATGAAGAACTGTTTTTT. Protein product: CASSVGDEELFF. Drawing the rest from reference TRBV9 and TRBJ1-4, the complete variable domain is DSGVTQTPKHLITATGQRVTLRCSPRSGDLSVYWYQQSLDQGLQFLIQYYNGEERAKGNILERFSAQQFPDLHSELNLSSLELGDSALYFCASSVGDEELFFGSGTQLSVL.

The table lists this clonotype with many counts. The V gene is TRBV10-3, the J gene TRBJ2-7; D is possibly TRBD1 (6 bases). V gave up 10 bases and J gave up 3 bases, with 10 bases separating them. The CDR3 runs 11 residues. Germline lookup yields CDR1 ENHRY and CDR2 SYGVKD. The chain's CDR3 is CATRQDYEQYF. DNA of the CDR3: TGTGCCACTAGACAGGACTACGAGCAGTACTTC.

The table lists this clonotype with a few counts. The chain is built from TRBV11-2 and TRBJ1-4, with D unresolved. The CDR3 has 15 amino acids. The V end was cut by 8 bases, the J end by 8 bases, with 21 bases between. The V gene's germline CDR1 is SGHAT and CDR2 FQNNGV. CDR3 sequence reads: CASAESLLDPEKLFF. The CDR3 nucleotides read TGTGCCAGCGCTGAATCCCTTCTGGATCCGGAAAAACTGTTTTTT.